The next 13 T cell receptor beta chains were all read from a single sample in a study of blood T cell repertoires in COVID-19. TCRdb keeps only in-frame clones here, not all; method: immunoSEQ multiplex PCR. The table lists some 200,000 clones, about four fifths of them singletons. What was sequenced was peripheral blood. These receptors were collected from a woman aged 25 to 39 who had recovered from COVID-19.

V usage is TRBV5-1 and J usage is TRBJ2-3; D not certain. V gave up 1 base and J gave up 3 bases, with 6 bases separating them. The germline V gene encodes CDR1 SGHRS and CDR2 YFSETQ. There are 13 residues in the CDR3. CDR3 amino acids: CASSLTWTDTQYF. In nucleotides, the CDR3 is TGCGCCAGCAGCTTGACATGGACAGATACGCAGTATTTT.

This sequence joins TRBV4-1 and TRBJ2-2; TRBD2 might be the D (6 bases). Trimming removed 4 bases from V and 2 bases from J, with 11 bases in between. Germline V lookup: CDR1 MGHRA, CDR2 YSYEKL. The CDR3 length is 15 residues. CDR3 sequence: CASSLTGTNTGELFF. As DNA, the CDR3 is TGCGCCAGCAGCCTGACGGGGACTAACACCGGGGAGCTGTTTTTT.

The rearrangement links TRBV28 to TRBJ1-1; 9 nucleotides agree with TRBD1. In germline, CDR1 is MDHEN, CDR2 SYDVKM. The ends lost 4 bases at V and 11 bases at J; junction bases unmatched: 8. The CDR3 sequence is 13 residues long. The CDR3 reads CASSSRQGERAFF. In DNA, the CDR3 is TGTGCCAGCAGTTCTCGACAGGGGGAAAGGGCTTTCTTT.

V usage is TRBV28 and J usage is TRBJ2-7; D perhaps matches TRBD1 (5 bases). The CDR3 contains 14 residues. The V gene lost 3 bases and the J gene lost 4 bases, with 13 bases spanning the gap. CDR1 and CDR2 from the germline V gene are MDHEN and SYDVKM. As DNA, the CDR3 is TGTGCCAGCAGTTTTTCTGGGGCTGGATACGAGCAGTACTTC. Translated, it gives CASSFSGAGYEQYF.

The genes are TRBV5-1 and TRBJ2-3, with D tentatively TRBD2 (5 bases). V lost 3 bases and J lost 4, with 15 bases in between. In germline, CDR1 is SGHRS, CDR2 YFSETQ. This CDR3 has 15 amino acids. The CDR3 reads CASSYTAVGADTQYF. Written as DNA, the CDR3 is TGCGCCAGCAGCTACACTGCCGTCGGGGCAGATACGCAGTATTTT.

The gene calls are TRBV28 and TRBJ1-5, with 8 bases aligning to TRBD1. With 4 bases clipped from V and 6 bases from J, the junction kept 5 bases outside the gene matches. This CDR3 spans 14 amino acids. From germline, CDR1 is MDHEN and CDR2 SYDVKM. CDR3 loop: CASSSGGAGQPQHF. DNA for the CDR3: TGTGCCAGCAGTTCAGGGGGCGCGGGTCAGCCCCAGCATTTT.

The rearrangement links TRBV6-5 to TRBJ2-1, with 9 bases lining up with TRBD2. V gave up 2 bases and J gave up 5 bases; unmatched junction bases: 4. The CDR3 consists of 15 residues. CDR1 MNHEY and CDR2 SVGAGI come from the germline V gene. The CDR3 loop is CASSYGLAGNNEQFF. The DNA for the CDR3 is TGTGCCAGCAGTTACGGGCTAGCGGGAAACAATGAGCAGTTCTTC.

The J gene is TRBJ2-7, the V gene TRBV3-1 (or the pseudogene TRBV3-2); 8 bases fit TRBD1. V lost 4 bases to trimming and J lost 3 bases; unmatched junction nucleotides: 11. Germline V gives CDR1 LGHDT, CDR2 YNNKEL (reference sequence). The CDR3 has 16 residues. This chain's CDR3 is CASSLGSMTGDYEQYF. The CDR3 bases are TGTGCCAGCAGCCTCGGTTCCATGACAGGGGACTACGAGCAGTACTTC.

V is TRBV5-1 and J is TRBJ2-1; 12 nucleotides agree with TRBD2. Germline trimming cut 7 bases from V and 4 bases from J; bases unmatched to any gene: 9. CDR3 length: 16 amino acids. CDR1 and CDR2 (germline): SGHRS, YFSETQ. In nucleotides, the CDR3 is TGCGCCAGCGGTCCTAGCGGGAGGGCCACGTACAATGAGCAGTTCTTC. Its translation: CASGPSGRATYNEQFF. Complete variable domain (other parts from reference TRBV5-1 and TRBJ2-1): KAGVTQTPRYLIKTRGQQVTLSCSPISGHRSVSWYQQTPGQGLQFLFEYFSETQRNKGNFPGRFSGRQFSNSRSEMNVSTLELGDSALYLCASGPSGRATYNEQFFGPGTRLTVL.

The genes are TRBV5-1 and TRBJ1-4; D is possibly TRBD1 (5 bases). The germline V gene has CDR1 SGHRS and CDR2 YFSETQ. Trimming cost V 4 bases and J 2 bases, with 12 bases left between them. CDR3 length: 15 amino acids. The CDR3 spells CASSTQGRTNEKLFF. The CDR3 DNA follows: TGCGCCAGCAGCACCCAGGGTAGGACTAATGAAAAACTGTTTTTT.

CDR3 in amino acids: CASSDPGTSGSWETQYF. CDR3 DNA: TGTGCCAGCAGTGACCCCGGGACTAGCGGGAGTTGGGAGACCCAGTACTTC. J is TRBJ2-5 and V is TRBV6-4; TRBD2 matches 14 bases. The CDR3 runs 17 residues. Trimming cost V 2 bases and J 5 bases; bases outside gene matches: 7. Germline V gives CDR1 MRHNA, CDR2 SNTAGT.

The chain joins TRBV30 to TRBJ2-1; D gene unclear. Germline CDR1 is GTSNPN and CDR2 is SVGIG (reference sequence). CDR3 length: 15 amino acids. Trimming removed 1 base from V and 6 bases from J, with 16 bases in between. The CDR3 spells CAWSGLQSRLNEQFF. The CDR3 nucleotides read TGTGCCTGGAGTGGACTCCAGTCGCGACTCAATGAGCAGTTCTTC.

There are a few counts of this clone. The V and J genes are TRBV3-1 (or the pseudogene TRBV3-2) and TRBJ1-5, with D hard to call. This CDR3 comprises 15 residues. Germline lookup yields CDR1 LGHDT and CDR2 YNNKEL (reference sequence). Trimming took 0 bases from V and 5 from J, leaving 11 bases between them. CDR3 region: CASSQDLGGYQPQHF. The CDR3 bases are TGTGCCAGCAGCCAAGATCTTGGAGGGTATCAGCCCCAGCATTTT.